This TCR beta chain was identified in a study of blood T cell repertoires in COVID-19. The overall study: Donors in the United States, Italy and Spain gave samples during acute or convalescent COVID-19. T cells, B-cell-depleted T cells, or PBMCs supplied cDNA or gDNA.

Germline values: CDR1 MDHEN, CDR2 SYDVKM. The CDR3 contains 15 residues. The junction had 10 bases not matched to a gene; V was cut back by 1 base and J by 10 bases. Authors' processing steps: Amplification of reference gene primers was used by the study to estimate nucleated cell counts. The protocol was immunoSEQ multiplex PCR, while the TCRdb copy is restricted to in-frame clones and leaves out a portion. That table supplies the V and J calls and clone size; D and trimming were determined from the DNA. The sample records approximately 440,000 clones, around 91% being singletons. All enrollees were about 18 to 90 years old and from around 25 US areas.

The sequence was obtained from a man younger than 30 who had recovered from COVID-19. Sequenced: PBMCs or T cells enriched from blood (not recorded which). V and J are TRBV28 and TRBJ1-1, with TRBD1 matching over 9 bases. The CDR3 here is CASSLSRTGVDVAFF. In DNA form, the CDR3 reads TGTGCCAGCAGTTTATCCCGGACAGGGGTTGATGTAGCTTTCTTT.